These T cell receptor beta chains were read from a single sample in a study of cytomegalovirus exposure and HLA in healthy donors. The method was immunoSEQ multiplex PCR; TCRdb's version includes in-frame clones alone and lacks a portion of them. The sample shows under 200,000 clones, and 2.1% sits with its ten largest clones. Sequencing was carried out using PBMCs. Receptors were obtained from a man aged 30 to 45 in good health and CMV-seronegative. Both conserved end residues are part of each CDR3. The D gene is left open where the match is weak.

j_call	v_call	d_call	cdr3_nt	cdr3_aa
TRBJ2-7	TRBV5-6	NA	TGTGCCAGCAGCAGAACAGGCAGCTCCTACGAGCAGTACTTC	CASSRTGSSYEQYF
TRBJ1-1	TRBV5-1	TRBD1	TGCGCCAGCAGCGCGGGGACAGGGGGTGAAAAAGCTTTCTTT	CASSAGTGGEKAFF
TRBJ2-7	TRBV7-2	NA	TGTGCCAGCAGCTTAGCGGCGGGCCCTCCCTACGAGCAGTACTTC	CASSLAAGPPYEQYF
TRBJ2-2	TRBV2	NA	TGTGCCAGCAGTCTAAATCACGGGGAGCTGTTTTTT	CASSLNHGELFF
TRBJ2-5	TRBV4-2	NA	TGTGCCAGCAGCCCAGCAGGGTCATTAGAGACCCAGTACTTC	CASSPAGSLETQYF
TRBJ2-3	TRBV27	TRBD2	TGTGCCAGCAGTCCCCTTCCGATCTTGGCTAGCGGTAGCACAGATACGCAGTATTTT	CASSPLPILASGSTDTQYF
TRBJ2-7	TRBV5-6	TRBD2	TGTGCCAGCAGCTCCCCGGGACTAGCTGCGTTCTACGAGCAGTACTTC	CASSSPGLAAFYEQYF
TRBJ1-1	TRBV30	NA	TGTGCCTGGAGTGTGGTTGGAGTTACCGCTTTCTTT	CAWSVVGVTAFF
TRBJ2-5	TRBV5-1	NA	TGCGCCAGCAGCTTGAGCGCCAGGGCATCAGAGACCCAGTACTTC	CASSLSARASETQYF
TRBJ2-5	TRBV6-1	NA	TGTGCCAGCACTAGACTAGTCCTAGAGACCCAGTACTTC	CASTRLVLETQYF
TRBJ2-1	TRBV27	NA	TGTGCCAGCAGCCCGGGATACTCCTACAATGAGCAGTTCTTC	CASSPGYSYNEQFF
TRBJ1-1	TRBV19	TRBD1	TGTGCCAGTGTAACTCAGGGGGACTCTGAAGCTTTCTTT	CASVTQGDSEAFF
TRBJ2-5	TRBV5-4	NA	TGTGCCAGCAGCTTGGCAGGTGCCACAAGGGAGACCCAGTACTTC	CASSLAGATRETQYF
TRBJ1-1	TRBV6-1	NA	TGTGCCAGCAGTGCCGCCCTGTTATCGGTAAACACTGAAGCTTTCTTT	CASSAALLSVNTEAFF
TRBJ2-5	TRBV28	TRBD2	TGTGCCAGCAGGGCCCTAGCGGGAGACCAAGAGACCCAGTACTTC	CASRALAGDQETQYF
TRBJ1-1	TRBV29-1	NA	TGCAGCGTTGAAGGGGGGGGGCGAGCTGAAGCTTTCTTT	CSVEGGGRAEAFF
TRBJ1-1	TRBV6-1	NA	TGTGCCAGCATGGGCACCAACCTAAACACTGAAGCTTTCTTT	CASMGTNLNTEAFF
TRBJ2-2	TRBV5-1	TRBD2	TGCGCCAGCAGGGGACTAGCGTTTGACGGGGAGCTGTTTTTT	CASRGLAFDGELFF
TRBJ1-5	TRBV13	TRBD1	TGTGCCAGCAGCTCAGGACAGGGAATTCAGCCCCAGCATTTT	CASSSGQGIQPQHF
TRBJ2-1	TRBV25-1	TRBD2	TGTGCCAGCACCCCAGGACTAGCGGGAAGGAATGAGCAGTTCTTC	CASTPGLAGRNEQFF
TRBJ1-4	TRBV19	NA	TGTGCCAGTAGTATTGTCGATGGCAGGGTCTTTTTCGAAAAACTGTTTTTT	CASSIVDGRVFFEKLFF
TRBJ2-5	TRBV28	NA	TGTGCCAGTACAGGGGGGGGAGAGACCCAGTACTTC	CASTGGGETQYF
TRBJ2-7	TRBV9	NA	TGTGCCAGCAGCGTAGGGGCTAGCTGGGAGCAGTACTTC	CASSVGASWEQYF
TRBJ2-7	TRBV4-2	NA	TGTGCCAGCAGCCAAACTAGTAAAGCCTACGAGCAGTACTTC	CASSQTSKAYEQYF
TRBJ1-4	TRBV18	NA	TGTGCCAGCTCACCAAGTACTGGAGCTGACGGAAAACTGTTTTTT	CASSPSTGADGKLFF
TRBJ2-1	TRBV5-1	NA	TGCGCCAGCAGCTGGGGCGACAGTATACCTGGGTCGGACAATGAGCAGTTCTTC	CASSWGDSIPGSDNEQFF
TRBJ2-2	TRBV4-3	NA	TGCGCCAGCAGCCAACAGGGATCCACCGGGGAGCTGTTTTTT	CASSQQGSTGELFF
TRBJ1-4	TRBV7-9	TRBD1	TGTGCCAGCAGCAGAGACAGGGGAGGGAATGAAAAACTGTTTTTT	CASSRDRGGNEKLFF
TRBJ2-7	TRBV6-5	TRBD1	TGTGCCAGCAGTTACTCGGGACAGGACTCCTACGAGCAGTACTTC	CASSYSGQDSYEQYF
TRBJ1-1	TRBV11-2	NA	TGTGCCAGCAGCTTAGTACAGGGATGGACTGAAGCTTTCTTT	CASSLVQGWTEAFF
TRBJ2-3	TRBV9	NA	TGTGCCAGCAGCGTAGGAGCCTCAGATACGCAGTATTTT	CASSVGASDTQYF
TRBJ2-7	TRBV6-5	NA	TGTGCCAGCAGTTACGGGGGACTCCTATACGAGCAGTACTTC	CASSYGGLLYEQYF
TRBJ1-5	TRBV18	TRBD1	TGTGCCAGCTCATCCTACAGGGGGCAGAATCAGCCCCAGCATTTT	CASSSYRGQNQPQHF
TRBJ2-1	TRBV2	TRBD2	TGTGCCAGCATGTTCCGGGAGGGCCGTATCAATGAGCAGTTCTTC	CASMFREGRINEQFF
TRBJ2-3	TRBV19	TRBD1	TGTGCCAGTAGTCGGGAAGGACAGGGGGCCCAGTATTTT	CASSREGQGAQYF
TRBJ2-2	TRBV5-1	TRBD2	TGCGCCAGCAGCGCAGGGAGGGTGGGCACCGGGGAGCTGTTTTTT	CASSAGRVGTGELFF
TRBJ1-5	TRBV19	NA	TGTGCCAGTAGGCAGGGGAATCAGCCCCAGCATTTT	CASRQGNQPQHF
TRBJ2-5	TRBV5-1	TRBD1	TGCGCCAGCAACCCAAACACAGGGGGCCAAGAGACCCAGTACTTC	CASNPNTGGQETQYF
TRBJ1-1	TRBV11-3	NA	TGTGCCAGCAGCTTAGCTGCAGGGATTAGTGAAGCTTTCTTT	CASSLAAGISEAFF
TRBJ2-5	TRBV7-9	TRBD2	TGTGCCAGCAGCCCCACCCAATGGGAGGGACTAGCGGGACAAGAGACCCAGTACTTC	CASSPTQWEGLAGQETQYF
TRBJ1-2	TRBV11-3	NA	TGTGCCAGCAGCCCGGGACACGGCAACTATGGCTACACCTTC	CASSPGHGNYGYTF
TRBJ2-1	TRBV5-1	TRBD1	TGCGCCAGCAGAGAGGACAGGGGGGCTGAGCAGTTCTTC	CASREDRGAEQFF
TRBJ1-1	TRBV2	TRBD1	TGTGCCAGCCCGAGAGCTGGACAGGGGGATCCTGAAGCTTTCTTT	CASPRAGQGDPEAFF
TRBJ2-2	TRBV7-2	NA	TGTGCCAGCAGCGCGGAGAGGGTGATCGGGGAGCTGTTTTTT	CASSAERVIGELFF
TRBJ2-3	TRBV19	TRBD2	TGTGCCAGTAGTATTCAGAGCGGGGGGGGCACAGATACGCAGTATTTT	CASSIQSGGGTDTQYF
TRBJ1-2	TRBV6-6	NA	TGTGCCAGCTCATCAGGTTTTAACTATGGCTACACCTTC	CASSSGFNYGYTF
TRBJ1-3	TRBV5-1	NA	TGCGCCAGCAGCGATACAGGGTTCTCTGGAAACACCATATATTTT	CASSDTGFSGNTIYF
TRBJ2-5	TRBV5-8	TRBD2	TGTGCCAGCAGCCCGACTAGCGGGAGGGCCTGGGAGACCCAGTACTTC	CASSPTSGRAWETQYF
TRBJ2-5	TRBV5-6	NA	TGTGCCAGCAGCCGGTATGGGACACAAGGAGGGACCCAGTACTTC	CASSRYGTQGGTQYF